What follows are 28 T cell receptor beta chains derived from one specimen sequenced in a study of cytomegalovirus exposure and HLA in healthy donors. Researchers ran the PCR with 60 Vbeta and 13 Jbeta primers. Sequenced by immunoSEQ multiplex PCR; TCRdb stores in-frame clones only, minus some. The sample carries around 50,000 clones, about 50% recorded once. Sequencing was carried out using PBMCs. The source of these receptors is a human donor in good health.

This chain uses TRBV7-2 with TRBJ1-1; 12 bases are shared with TRBD1. Germline trimming cut 5 bases from V and 5 bases from J; bases unmatched to any gene: 9. Germline values: CDR1 SGHTA, CDR2 FQGNSA. The CDR3 has 16 residues. The CDR3: CASSPGTGGWGTEAFF. The CDR3 DNA is TGTGCCAGCAGCCCAGGGACAGGGGGCTGGGGGACTGAAGCTTTCTTT.

This chain links TRBV2 with TRBJ1-1; D is unresolved. This CDR3 is 14 amino acids long. Per the germline V gene, CDR1 is SNHLY and CDR2 is FYNNEI. Trimming removed 6 bases from V and 2 bases from J, with 13 bases in between. CDR3 nucleotides: TGTGCCAGCAGCAGTATAACAGCAAACACTGAAGCTTTCTTT. Translating gives CASSSITANTEAFF.

V usage is TRBV30 and J usage is TRBJ1-1, with 8 bases matching TRBD1. This CDR3 is 15 amino acids long. CDR1 is GTSNPN and CDR2 is SVGIG in the germline V gene (reference sequence). J gave up 5 bases and V 5 bases, and 13 bases lay outside the gene matches. CDR3 nucleotide sequence: TGTGCCTGGTCGGTGAACAGGGGGGTAAGGACTGAAGCTTTCTTT. It yields the protein CAWSVNRGVRTEAFF.

This sequence joins TRBV29-1 and TRBJ2-1, with TRBD2 as a possible D gene (7 bases). The CDR3 has 14 amino acids. Germline V gene sequence: CDR1 SQVTM, CDR2 ANQGSEA. V shed 8 bases and J shed 3 bases, with 17 bases lying between them. In DNA, the CDR3 is TGCAGCCTTAAGGGGGGGGGACGCTACAATGAGCAGTTCTTC. This sequence encodes CSLKGGGRYNEQFF.

The genes are TRBV5-4 and TRBJ2-6; D call uncertain. V dropped 0 bases and J dropped 0 bases, with 4 bases sitting between them. Germline V gene sequence: CDR1 SGHNT, CDR2 YYREEE (reference sequence). CDR3 length equals 15 residues. The CDR3 sequence is CASSLANSGANVLTF. The CDR3 nucleotides read TGTGCCAGCAGCTTGGCCAACTCTGGGGCCAACGTCCTGACTTTC.

This clone was seen a few times. The J gene is TRBJ2-1, the V gene TRBV4-2, with 8 positions matching TRBD1. The CDR3 runs to 14 residues. Losses at the gene ends were 4 bases for V and 5 bases for J; bases not matched to a gene: 4. Germline lookup yields CDR1 LGHNA and CDR2 YNFKEQ. The CDR3 is CASSRTTGDNEQFF. For the CDR3, the DNA is TGTGCCAGCAGCCGGACGACAGGGGACAATGAGCAGTTCTTC.

V is TRBV5-1 and J is TRBJ2-2; 10 positions match TRBD2. With 4 bases clipped from V and 0 bases from J, the junction kept 3 bases outside the gene matches. This CDR3 has 16 residues. The germline V gene encodes CDR1 SGHRS and CDR2 YFSETQ. In DNA form, the CDR3 reads TGCGCCAGCAGCCTTAGCGGGGGGCCGAACACCGGGGAGCTGTTTTTT. Amino acid sequence: CASSLSGGPNTGELFF.

The chain couples TRBV30 to TRBJ2-5, with 8 bases that match TRBD2. The CDR3 loop spans 16 amino acids. Germline V gene sequence: CDR1 GTSNPN, CDR2 SVGIG (reference sequence). V shed 4 bases, J shed 4 bases, and the junction held 14 bases outside the gene matches. CDR3 sequence: CAWTPGDLAGRETQYF. The CDR3 DNA sequence: TGTGCCTGGACCCCTGGGGATCTAGCGGGCCGAGAGACCCAGTACTTC. The variable domain in full, completed from reference TRBV30 and TRBJ2-5, reads SQTIHQWPATLVQPVGSPLSLECTVEGTSNPNLYWYRQAAGRGLQLLFYSVGIGQISSEVPQNLSASRPQDRQFILSSKKLLLSDSGFYLCAWTPGDLAGRETQYFGPGTRLLVL.

In its sample, this clone was seen a few times. The chain carries TRBV19 and TRBJ2-5, with D maybe TRBD2 (8 bases). Germline V gives CDR1 LNHDA, CDR2 SQIVND (reference sequence). V lost 5 bases to trimming and J lost 2 bases, with 18 bases between them. This CDR3 region has 16 residues. The CDR3 region has the DNA TGTGCCAGTAGTGTGTACGGGGGGGACAGACAAGAGACCCAGTACTTC. It codes for CASSVYGGDRQETQYF.

The V gene is TRBV7-8, the J gene TRBJ1-2; 8 nucleotides align to TRBD1. The CDR3 length is 17 residues. Germline CDR1 reads SGHVS; CDR2 reads FQNEAQ. V shed 7 bases and J 2 bases; nucleotides not matched to a gene: 15. CDR3 sequence reads: CASTQARTGLRNYGYTF. The CDR3 DNA reads TGTGCCAGCACCCAGGCGAGGACAGGGCTGCGAAACTATGGCTACACCTTC.

The CDR3 region is CASSARQGAYEQYF. As DNA, the CDR3 is TGTGCCAGCAGTGCACGACAGGGGGCCTACGAGCAGTACTTC. The chain uses TRBV27 and TRBJ2-5, with 9 positions matching TRBD1. Matching the DNA end better, TRBJ2-7 makes the J call doubtful. CDR1 and CDR2 from the germline V gene are MNHEY and SMNVEV (reference sequence). This CDR3 comprises 14 residues.

This chain connects TRBV5-1 to TRBJ2-2; 7 bases align to TRBD2. V was clipped by 2 bases and J by 1 base; unmatched bases: 5. This CDR3 region has 16 residues. Looked up from germline, CDR1 is SGHRS and CDR2 is YFSETQ. As DNA, the CDR3 is TGCGCCAGCAGCTTCCAGGGCGGGGGGAACACCGGGGAGCTGTTTTTT. It is translated as CASSFQGGGNTGELFF.

Concerning this clone itself: The CDR3 carries no conserved terminal phenylalanine or tryptophan, so it likely arises from a read error. The J gene is TRBJ1-2, the V gene TRBV10-1, with TRBD1 matching 7 bases. The ends lost 0 bases at V and 8 bases at J; junction bases unmatched: 6. The CDR3 is 14 amino acids. CDR1 is WNHNN, CDR2 SYGVQD, per germline (reference sequence). Here the CDR3 reads CASSESAAGGGYTL. For the CDR3, the DNA is TGCGCCAGCAGTGAGTCCGCGGCAGGGGGAGGCTACACCCTC.

The chain recombines TRBV19 with TRBJ2-2; D is undetermined. CDR3 length: 14 amino acids. In germline, CDR1 is LNHDA, CDR2 SQIVND (reference sequence). V was pared by 2 bases and J by 1 base, with 5 bases between. CDR3 nucleotide sequence: TGTGCCAGTAGTATATCTTGGAACACCGGGGAGCTGTTTTTT. Translated: CASSISWNTGELFF.

A few counts support this clone. The chain couples TRBV6-5 to TRBJ2-7, with 11 positions matching TRBD1. With 7 bases clipped from V and 0 bases from J, the junction kept 5 bases outside the gene matches. Germline V gene data show CDR1 as MNHEY and CDR2 as SVGAGI. This CDR3 is built from 15 residues. For the CDR3, the DNA is TGTGCCAGCAAGCCCGGGACAGGGGGCTCCTACGAGCAGTACTTC. Its protein is CASKPGTGGSYEQYF.

As DNA, the CDR3 is TGTGCCAGCAGCACGGGACTAGTGAACACAGATACGCAGTATTTT. This codes for CASSTGLVNTDTQYF. The chain employs TRBV9 and TRBJ2-3; 8 bases fit TRBD2. In germline, CDR1 is SGDLS, CDR2 YYNGEE. V gave up 4 bases and J gave up 2 bases; unmatched junction bases: 6. CDR3 length: 15 amino acids. The whole variable domain, filled in from reference TRBV9 and TRBJ2-3, reads DSGVTQTPKHLITATGQRVTLRCSPRSGDLSVYWYQQSLDQGLQFLIQYYNGEERAKGNILERFSAQQFPDLHSELNLSSLELGDSALYFCASSTGLVNTDTQYFGPGTRLTVL.

This rearrangement joins TRBV6-1 to TRBJ2-2; D perhaps matches TRBD2 (5 bases). Trimming pared 2 bases from V and 6 bases from J, leaving 13 bases between. The CDR3 is made up of 15 amino acids. Germline CDR1 MNHNS, CDR2 SASEGT. The DNA of the CDR3 is TGTGCCAGCAGTGAAATAGGACTTTGGGCCGGGGAGCTGTTTTTT. Its translation: CASSEIGLWAGELFF.

The chain couples TRBV6-5 to TRBJ2-1, with D tentatively TRBD1 (5 bases). CDR1 and CDR2 (germline): MNHEY, SVGAGI. This CDR3 is 12 amino acids long. V lost 5 bases, J lost 10 bases, and 12 bases lay in between. The CDR3 DNA reads as TGTGCCAGCAGTCAAGAAACAGGAGAGCAGTTCTTC. It codes for CASSQETGEQFF.

This sequence joins TRBV6-1 and TRBJ2-7, with 7 bases aligning to TRBD2. In germline, CDR1 is MNHNS, CDR2 SASEGT. This CDR3 is 15 amino acids long. The V gene end was trimmed by 6 bases and the J gene end by 7 bases; junction bases not matched to a gene: 15. The CDR3 sequence: CASSPPAGVLREQYF. CDR3 sequence (DNA): TGTGCCAGCAGCCCCCCCGCGGGAGTGCTGCGGGAGCAGTACTTC.

The J gene is TRBJ1-5, the V gene TRBV2, with TRBD1 matching 9 bases. The germline V gene encodes CDR1 SNHLY and CDR2 FYNNEI. The V gene end was trimmed by 8 bases and the J gene end by 1 base; junction bases not matched to a gene: 12. The CDR3 consists of 17 residues. The CDR3 here is CASVRDRVFGSNQPQHF. The CDR3 nucleotides are TGTGCCAGCGTTCGGGACAGGGTGTTTGGAAGCAATCAGCCCCAGCATTTT. The full variable domain, its missing parts supplied by reference TRBV2 and TRBJ1-5, is EPEVTQTPSHQVTQMGQEVILRCVPISNHLYFYWYRQILGQKVEFLVSFYNNEISEKSEIFDDQFSVERPDGSNFTLKIRSTKLEDSAMYFCASVRDRVFGSNQPQHFGDGTRLSIL.

V and J are TRBV18 and TRBJ1-2; D is unclear. CDR1 and CDR2 from the germline V gene are KGHSH and LQKENI. The CDR3 has 14 amino acids. The V end was cut by 3 bases, the J end by 4 bases, with 12 bases between. The CDR3 loop is CASSPLDNGYGYTF. CDR3 nucleotides: TGTGCCAGCTCACCTCTTGACAACGGCTATGGCTACACCTTC. Combining the CDR3 with reference TRBV18 and TRBJ1-2 gives the whole variable domain NAGVMQNPRHLVRRRGQEARLRCSPMKGHSHVYWYRQLPEEGLKFMVYLQKENIIDESGMPKERFSAEFPKEGPSILRIQQVVRGDSAAYFCASSPLDNGYGYTFGSGTRLTVV.

This clone turned up a few times. J is TRBJ1-1 and V is TRBV30, with D perhaps TRBD1 (6 bases). Germline CDR1 and CDR2: GTSNPN and SVGIG (reference sequence). CDR3 length: 14 residues. Between the trimmed V and J ends, which lost 5 bases and 0 bases, there was a span of 13 bases. CDR3 DNA: TGTGCCTGGGGAGGACAGATCATGAACACTGAAGCTTTCTTT. Translation gives CAWGGQIMNTEAFF.

The V gene is TRBV5-7, the J gene TRBJ1-1; D might be TRBD1 (5 bases). TRBV5-7 is classed as an ORF, of uncertain function. This CDR3 comprises 16 residues. Deletions cut 0 bases from V and 1 base from J, with 13 bases between. The CDR3 region has the DNA TGTGCCAGCAGCTTGGTCCGGGGAGGGGAGAACACTGAAGCTTTCTTT. It yields the protein CASSLVRGGENTEAFF.

J is TRBJ2-5 and V is TRBV5-1; 10 bases line up with TRBD2. The germline V gene has CDR1 SGHRS and CDR2 YFSETQ. This CDR3 has 15 residues. Trimming removed 4 bases from V and 5 bases from J; junction bases left unmatched: 8. CDR3 sequence reads: CASSAISSGGETQYF. For the CDR3, the DNA is TGCGCCAGCAGCGCAATCTCTAGCGGGGGCGAGACCCAGTACTTC.

The chain combines TRBV4-3 with TRBJ1-3; no clear D gene. Germline CDR1 reads LGHNA; CDR2 reads YSLEER. The CDR3 totals 14 residues. Between the trimmed V and J ends, which lost 4 bases and 0 bases, there was a span of 7 bases. In DNA, the CDR3 is TGCGCCAGCAGCCCAGGAAGCTCTGGAAACACCATATATTTT. This translates into CASSPGSSGNTIYF.

This clone came up a few times. The chain uses TRBV4-3 and TRBJ2-3; TRBD1 aligns across 8 bases. The CDR3 covers 14 residues. V lost 4 bases, J lost 4 bases, and 4 bases stayed unmatched. Germline CDR1 and CDR2: LGHNA and YSLEER. CDR3 sequence: CASSPGQGPDTQYF. For the CDR3, the DNA is TGCGCCAGCAGCCCCGGACAGGGCCCAGATACGCAGTATTTT.

This clone was counted many times. The chain is built from TRBV9 and TRBJ1-1; 7 positions match TRBD1. The CDR3 has 13 residues. Germline V lookup: CDR1 SGDLS, CDR2 YYNGEE. V shed 4 bases, J shed 4 bases, and the junction held 4 bases outside the gene matches. For the CDR3, the DNA is TGTGCCAGCAGCAGGGGGCTCGGCACTGAAGCTTTCTTT. Translation gives CASSRGLGTEAFF.

The chain employs TRBV7-2 and TRBJ2-5; 7 nucleotides match TRBD2. Germline CDR1 SGHTA, CDR2 FQGNSA. This CDR3 region has 14 residues. Losses at the gene ends were 4 bases for V and 1 base for J; bases not matched to a gene: 3. The CDR3 protein is CASSYGGSQETQYF. The CDR3 nucleotides are TGTGCCAGCAGCTACGGGGGGAGCCAAGAGACCCAGTACTTC.